The sequence of this TCR beta chain was determined in a study of T-cell memory formation after mild COVID-19. In the study overall: The study found TCR clusters largely donor specific. Study results and limitations: CD4+ contracting clones were found mainly in CM and EM, and CD8+ ones in EMRA.

TCRdb reanalysed the 5' RACE reads using MiXCR and keeps one entry per CDR3 protein. This table has roughly 400,000 distinct CDR3 sequences, roughly 18% appearing once. As to this clonotype: Its antigen remains unknown.

The CDR3 sequence is 15 residues long. Germline V CDR1 and CDR2: SGDLS, YYNGEE. V shed 4 bases and J 6 bases; nucleotides not matched to a gene: 9. This clonotype was sampled from a man aged 18 to 29 who had mild COVID-19 (a few samples of this study predate the infection). Cell type and time point are not known. V is TRBV9 and J is TRBJ2-1; 8 nucleotides line up with TRBD2. The sample consisted of PBMCs or a T cell subset sorted from them (not recorded which). CDR3 loop: CASSPLGLVGNEQFF. CDR3 DNA: TGTGCCAGCAGCCCCTTGGGACTAGTTGGCAATGAGCAGTTCTTC.